This T cell receptor (beta chain) was observed in a study of blood T cells in healthy people across ages. The use of a sample-barcoded 5' primer and a J-beta primer mix characterized a second PCR of 7 to 11 cycles. TCRdb reprocessed the 5' RACE reads with MiXCR, giving one entry per CDR3 protein. The sample has 650,000 to 1,000,000 distinct CDR3 sequences, around 34% seen once; the top ten hold 10% to 15%. The CDR3 sequence is 11 residues long. From germline, CDR1 is DFQATT and CDR2 SNEGSKA (reference sequence). V was pared by 5 bases and J by 8 bases, with 12 bases between. This clonotype occurred a few times.

The rearrangement joins TRBV20-1 to TRBJ1-2, with D uncertain. The sample comprised blood. This TCR came from a young man in good health. This CDR3 reads CSAWVVGGYTF. The CDR3 region has the DNA TGCAGTGCTTGGGTTGTGGGGGGCTACACCTTC.